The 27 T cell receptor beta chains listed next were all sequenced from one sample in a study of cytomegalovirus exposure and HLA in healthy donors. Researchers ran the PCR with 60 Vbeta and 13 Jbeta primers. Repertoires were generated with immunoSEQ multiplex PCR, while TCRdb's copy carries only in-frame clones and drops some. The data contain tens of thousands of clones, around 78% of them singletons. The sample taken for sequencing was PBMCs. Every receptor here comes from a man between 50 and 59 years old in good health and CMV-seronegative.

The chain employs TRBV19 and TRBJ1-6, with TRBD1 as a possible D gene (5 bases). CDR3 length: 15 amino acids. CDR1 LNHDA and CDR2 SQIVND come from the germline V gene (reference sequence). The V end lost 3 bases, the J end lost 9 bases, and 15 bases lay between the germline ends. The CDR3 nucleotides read TGTGCCAGTAGTATTGGGGCAGGGTGGGGTTCACCCCTCCACTTT. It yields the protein CASSIGAGWGSPLHF.

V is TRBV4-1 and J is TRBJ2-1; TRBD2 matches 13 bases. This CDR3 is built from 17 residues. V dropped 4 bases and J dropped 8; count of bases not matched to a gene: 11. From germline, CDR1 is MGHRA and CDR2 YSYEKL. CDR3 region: CASSPNSGTSGTYEQFF. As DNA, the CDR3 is TGCGCCAGCAGCCCAAACTCCGGGACTAGCGGGACGTATGAGCAGTTCTTC.

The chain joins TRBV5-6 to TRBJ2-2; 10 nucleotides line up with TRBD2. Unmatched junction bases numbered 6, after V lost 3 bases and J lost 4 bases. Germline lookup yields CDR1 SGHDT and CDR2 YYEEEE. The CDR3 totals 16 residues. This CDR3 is CASSYTSGVATGELFF. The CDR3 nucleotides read TGTGCCAGCAGCTATACTAGCGGGGTTGCCACCGGGGAGCTGTTTTTT.

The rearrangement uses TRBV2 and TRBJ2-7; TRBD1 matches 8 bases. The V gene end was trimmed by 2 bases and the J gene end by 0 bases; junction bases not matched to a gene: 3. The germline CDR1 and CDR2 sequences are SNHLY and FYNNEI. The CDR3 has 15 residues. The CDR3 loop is CASSEPRGLSYEQYF. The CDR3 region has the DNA TGTGCCAGCAGTGAACCCAGGGGGCTCTCCTACGAGCAGTACTTC.

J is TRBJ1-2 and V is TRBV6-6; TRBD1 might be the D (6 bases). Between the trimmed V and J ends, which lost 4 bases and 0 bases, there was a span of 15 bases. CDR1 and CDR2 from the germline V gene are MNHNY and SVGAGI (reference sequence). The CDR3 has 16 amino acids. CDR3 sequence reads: CASSSRRDTANYGYTF. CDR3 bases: TGTGCCAGCAGTTCCCGCCGGGACACCGCTAACTATGGCTACACCTTC.

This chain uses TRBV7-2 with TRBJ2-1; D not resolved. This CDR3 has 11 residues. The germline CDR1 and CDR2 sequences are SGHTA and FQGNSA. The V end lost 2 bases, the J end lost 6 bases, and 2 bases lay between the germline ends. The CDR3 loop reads CASSLLNEQFF. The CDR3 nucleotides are TGTGCCAGCAGCTTACTCAATGAGCAGTTCTTC.

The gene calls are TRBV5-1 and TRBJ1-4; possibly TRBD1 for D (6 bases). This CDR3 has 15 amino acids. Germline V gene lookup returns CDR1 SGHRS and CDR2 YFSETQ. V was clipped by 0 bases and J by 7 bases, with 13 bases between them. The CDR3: CASSLGGTPSEKLFF. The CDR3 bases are TGCGCCAGCAGCTTGGGGGGGACACCATCTGAAAAACTGTTTTTT.

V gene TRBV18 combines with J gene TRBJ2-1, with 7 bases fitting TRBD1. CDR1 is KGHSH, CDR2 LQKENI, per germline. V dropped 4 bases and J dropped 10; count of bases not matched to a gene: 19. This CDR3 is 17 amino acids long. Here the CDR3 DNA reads TGTGCCAGCTCACGTCTTAGTGAAGGGGGCAATAGTGGCGAGCAGTTCTTC. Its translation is CASSRLSEGGNSGEQFF.

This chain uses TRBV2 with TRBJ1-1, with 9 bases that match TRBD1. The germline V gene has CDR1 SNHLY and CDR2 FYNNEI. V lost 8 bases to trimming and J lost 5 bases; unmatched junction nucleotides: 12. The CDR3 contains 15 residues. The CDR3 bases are TGTGCCAGCCTCCGGGACAGGGTCGGAGAAACTGAAGCTTTCTTT. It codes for CASLRDRVGETEAFF. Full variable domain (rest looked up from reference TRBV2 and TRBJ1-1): EPEVTQTPSHQVTQMGQEVILRCVPISNHLYFYWYRQILGQKVEFLVSFYNNEISEKSEIFDDQFSVERPDGSNFTLKIRSTKLEDSAMYFCASLRDRVGETEAFFGQGTRLTVV.

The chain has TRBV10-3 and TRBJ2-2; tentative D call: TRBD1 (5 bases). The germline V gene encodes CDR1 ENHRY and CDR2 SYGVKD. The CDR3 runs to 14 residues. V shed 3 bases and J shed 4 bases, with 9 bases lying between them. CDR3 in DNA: TGTGCCATCAGTGATGCAGGGTTCACCGGGGAGCTGTTTTTT. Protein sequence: CAISDAGFTGELFF.

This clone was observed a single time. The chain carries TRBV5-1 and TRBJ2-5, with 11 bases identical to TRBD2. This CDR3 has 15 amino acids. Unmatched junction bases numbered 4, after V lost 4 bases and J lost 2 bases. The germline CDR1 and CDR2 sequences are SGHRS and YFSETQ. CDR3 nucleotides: TGCGCCAGCAGCCCGGGACTAGCGGTGCAAGAGACCCAGTACTTC. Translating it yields CASSPGLAVQETQYF.

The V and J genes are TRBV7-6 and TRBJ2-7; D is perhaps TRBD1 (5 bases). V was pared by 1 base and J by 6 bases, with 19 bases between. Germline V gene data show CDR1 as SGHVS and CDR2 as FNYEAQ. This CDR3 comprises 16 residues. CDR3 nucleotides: TGTGCCAGCAGCTTAGTTTGGGTGGAGACGCAGGGCGAGCAGTACTTC. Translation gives CASSLVWVETQGEQYF.

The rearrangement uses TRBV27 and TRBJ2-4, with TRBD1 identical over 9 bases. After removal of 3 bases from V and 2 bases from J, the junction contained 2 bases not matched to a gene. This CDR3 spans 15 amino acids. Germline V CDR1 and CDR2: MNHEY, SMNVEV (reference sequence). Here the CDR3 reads CASSFGTGSKNIQYF. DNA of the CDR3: TGTGCCAGCAGTTTCGGGACAGGGTCCAAAAACATTCAGTACTTC.

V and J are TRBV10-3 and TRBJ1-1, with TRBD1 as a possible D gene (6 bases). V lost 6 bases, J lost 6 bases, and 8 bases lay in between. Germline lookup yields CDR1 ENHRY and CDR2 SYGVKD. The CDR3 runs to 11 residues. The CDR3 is CAIRSGAEAFF. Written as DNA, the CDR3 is TGTGCCATCAGATCAGGGGCTGAAGCTTTCTTT.

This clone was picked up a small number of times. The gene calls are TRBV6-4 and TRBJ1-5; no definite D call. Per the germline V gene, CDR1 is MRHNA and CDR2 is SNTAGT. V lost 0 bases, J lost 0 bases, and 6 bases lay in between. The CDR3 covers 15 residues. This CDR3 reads CASSDSAGSNQPQHF. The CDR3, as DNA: TGTGCCAGCAGTGACTCGGCAGGTAGCAATCAGCCCCAGCATTTT.

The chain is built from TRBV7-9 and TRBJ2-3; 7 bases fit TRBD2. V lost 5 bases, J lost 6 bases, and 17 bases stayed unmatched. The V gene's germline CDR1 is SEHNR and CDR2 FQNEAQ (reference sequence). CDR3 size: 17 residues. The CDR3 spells CASSLRRGGGARDTQYF. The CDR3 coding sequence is TGTGCCAGCAGCCTTAGGAGGGGCGGGGGTGCCCGGGATACGCAGTATTTT.

This CDR3 is CASSPGGGASYGYTF. Here the CDR3 DNA reads TGTGCCAGCTCACCTGGAGGGGGCGCCAGCTATGGCTACACCTTC. V gene TRBV18 combines with J gene TRBJ1-2; 7 bases are shared with TRBD1. The CDR3 totals 15 residues. Unmatched junction bases numbered 8, after V lost 3 bases and J lost 4 bases. The V gene's germline CDR1 is KGHSH and CDR2 LQKENI. The whole variable domain, remainder taken from reference TRBV18 and TRBJ1-2, is NAGVMQNPRHLVRRRGQEARLRCSPMKGHSHVYWYRQLPEEGLKFMVYLQKENIIDESGMPKERFSAEFPKEGPSILRIQQVVRGDSAAYFCASSPGGGASYGYTFGSGTRLTVV.

Here the CDR3 reads CASSRYYGGMNTEAFF. The CDR3 DNA sequence: TGTGCCAGCAGCCGCTACTACGGAGGGATGAACACTGAAGCTTTCTTT. V and J are TRBV5-5 and TRBJ1-1; unclear D gene. Germline CDR1 and CDR2: SGHKS and YYEKEE (reference sequence). The CDR3 spans 16 residues. Deletions cut 4 bases from V and 0 bases from J, with 16 bases between.

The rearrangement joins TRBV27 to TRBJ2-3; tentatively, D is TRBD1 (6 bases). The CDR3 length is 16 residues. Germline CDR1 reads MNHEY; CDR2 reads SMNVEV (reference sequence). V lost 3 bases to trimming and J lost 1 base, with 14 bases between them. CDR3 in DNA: TGTGCCAGCAGTTTGGTGGGACACGAAGGCACAGATACGCAGTATTTT. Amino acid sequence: CASSLVGHEGTDTQYF.

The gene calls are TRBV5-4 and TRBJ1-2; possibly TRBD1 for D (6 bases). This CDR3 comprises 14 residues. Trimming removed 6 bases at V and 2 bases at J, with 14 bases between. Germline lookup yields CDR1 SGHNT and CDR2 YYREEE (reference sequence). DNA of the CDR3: TGTGCCAGCAACCCTGCGGGGGCGAACTATGGCTACACCTTC. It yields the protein CASNPAGANYGYTF.

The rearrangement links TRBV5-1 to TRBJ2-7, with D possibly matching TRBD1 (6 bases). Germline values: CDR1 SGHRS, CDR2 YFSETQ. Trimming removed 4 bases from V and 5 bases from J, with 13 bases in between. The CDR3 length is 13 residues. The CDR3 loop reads CASSPGTSHEQYF. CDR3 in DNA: TGCGCCAGCAGCCCCGGGACAAGCCACGAGCAGTACTTC.

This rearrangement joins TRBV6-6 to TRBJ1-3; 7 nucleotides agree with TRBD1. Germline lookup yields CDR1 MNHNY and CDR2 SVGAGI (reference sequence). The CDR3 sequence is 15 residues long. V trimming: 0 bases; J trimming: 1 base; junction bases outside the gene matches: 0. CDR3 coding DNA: TGTGCCAGCAGTTACTCGACAGGGTCTGGAAACACCATATATTTT. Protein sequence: CASSYSTGSGNTIYF.

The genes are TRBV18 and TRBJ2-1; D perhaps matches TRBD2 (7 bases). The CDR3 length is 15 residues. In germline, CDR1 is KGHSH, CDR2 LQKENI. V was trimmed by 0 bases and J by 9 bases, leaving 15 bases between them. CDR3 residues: CASSPPGNRGGEQFF. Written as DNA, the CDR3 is TGTGCCAGCTCACCACCGGGCAATAGGGGGGGTGAGCAGTTCTTC.

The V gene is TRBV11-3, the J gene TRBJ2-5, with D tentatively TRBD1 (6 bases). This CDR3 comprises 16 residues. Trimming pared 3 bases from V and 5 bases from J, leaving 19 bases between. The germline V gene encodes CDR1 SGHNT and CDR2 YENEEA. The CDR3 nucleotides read TGTGCCAGCAGCTTTGGTAGGACAGCCACAGGCGAGACCCAGTACTTC. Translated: CASSFGRTATGETQYF.

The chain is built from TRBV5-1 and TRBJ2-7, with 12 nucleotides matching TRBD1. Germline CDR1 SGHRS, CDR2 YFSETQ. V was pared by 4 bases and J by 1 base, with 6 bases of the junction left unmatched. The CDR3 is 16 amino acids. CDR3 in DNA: TGCGCCAGCAGCACCGGGACAGGGGGCTCTTCCTACGAGCAGTACTTC. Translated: CASSTGTGGSSYEQYF.

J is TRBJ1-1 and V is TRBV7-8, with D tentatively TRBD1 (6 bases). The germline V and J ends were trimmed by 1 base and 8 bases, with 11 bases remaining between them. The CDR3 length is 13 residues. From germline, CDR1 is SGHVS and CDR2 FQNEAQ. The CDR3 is CASSLERGMEAFF. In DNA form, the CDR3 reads TGTGCCAGCAGCTTAGAGAGGGGGATGGAAGCTTTCTTT.

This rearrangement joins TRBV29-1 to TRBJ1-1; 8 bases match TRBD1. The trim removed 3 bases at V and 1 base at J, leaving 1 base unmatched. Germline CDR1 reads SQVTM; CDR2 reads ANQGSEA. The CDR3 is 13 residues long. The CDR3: CSVDRGRNTEAFF. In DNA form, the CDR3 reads TGCAGCGTTGACAGGGGGCGGAACACTGAAGCTTTCTTT.